The 24 T cell receptor beta chains reported below all come from one sample, sequenced in a study of CD4 T cells in relation to SARS-CoV-2 and coronaviruses. No antigen is known for these receptors. Assay: immunoSEQ multiplex PCR; the TCRdb copy retains only in-frame clones and omits some. Of 25,000 or so clones listed, over 60% are singletons. Before the COVID-19 pandemic, during about 2010-2019, CD4+ T cells were taken from unexposed donors. The cells were cultured for 10 days before CD4+ T cells were isolated. Sequencing input: CD4+ T cells from PBMCs, cultured in vitro. These receptors all stem from a human donor in good health.

This clone came up once. The chain recombines TRBV7-3 with TRBJ2-7; 11 nucleotides align to TRBD1. Germline assignment: CDR1 SGHTA and CDR2 FQGTGA. The trim removed 5 bases at V and 5 bases at J, leaving 8 bases unmatched. This CDR3 comprises 15 residues. The CDR3 is CASSRGQGARDEQYF. In DNA form, the CDR3 reads TGTGCCAGCAGCCGAGGACAGGGGGCGCGGGACGAGCAGTACTTC. Supplemented by reference TRBV7-3 and TRBJ2-7, the full variable domain reads GAGVSQTPSNKVTEKGKYVELRCDPISGHTALYWYRQSLGQGPEFLIYFQGTGAADDSGLPNDRFFAVRPEGSVSTLKIQRTERGDSAVYLCASSRGQGARDEQYFGPGTRLTVT.

The chain is built from TRBV5-1 and TRBJ2-4, with D perhaps TRBD1 (5 bases). Germline CDR1 and CDR2: SGHRS and YFSETQ. This CDR3 has 15 amino acids. Trimming took off 3 bases at V and 5 bases at J, with 15 bases between the two ends. Here the CDR3 reads CASSSLSRAENIQYF. CDR3 bases: TGCGCCAGCAGCTCGTTAAGCAGGGCGGAAAACATTCAGTACTTC.

V gene TRBV25-1 combines with J gene TRBJ2-7; D is uncertain. The V and J ends lost 6 bases and 4 bases respectively, with 16 bases between them. Germline V gives CDR1 MGHDK, CDR2 SYGVNS. The CDR3 runs to 14 residues. CDR3: CASRGVSTPYEQYF. As DNA, the CDR3 is TGTGCCAGCAGGGGTGTCTCTACACCGTACGAGCAGTACTTC.

The V call is TRBV28, the J call TRBJ1-6, with D maybe TRBD1 (6 bases). V lost 5 bases to trimming and J lost 10 bases, with 18 bases between them. The CDR3 totals 15 residues. Germline V CDR1 and CDR2: MDHEN, SYDVKM. The CDR3 region is CASSPQQGPQSPLHF. The CDR3 DNA is TGTGCCAGCAGTCCTCAACAGGGCCCACAGTCACCCCTCCACTTT.

This clone was detected a few times. The gene calls are TRBV2 and TRBJ1-2; tentatively, D is TRBD1 (5 bases). CDR1 and CDR2 (germline): SNHLY, FYNNEI. The CDR3 loop spans 15 amino acids. V was trimmed by 5 bases and J by 4 bases, leaving 17 bases between them. In nucleotides, the CDR3 is TGTGCCAGCAGTCAGGGACCCCCGGTGACCTATGGCTACACCTTC. As protein: CASSQGPPVTYGYTF.

The rearrangement joins TRBV7-2 to TRBJ2-3; tentatively, D is TRBD1 (7 bases). The CDR3 length is 14 residues. Germline V gives CDR1 SGHTA, CDR2 FQGNSA. V was cut by 7 bases and J by 4 bases, with 15 bases left in between. The CDR3 protein is CASTLQGRPDTQYF. CDR3 nucleotides: TGTGCCAGCACCCTACAGGGGAGGCCAGATACGCAGTATTTT.

The sample holds a few counts of this clone. The V gene is TRBV4-3, the J gene TRBJ2-7; D may match TRBD1 or TRBD2 (5 bases each). Trimming removed 0 bases at V and 4 bases at J, with 16 bases between. The CDR3 runs to 16 residues. Germline CDR1 LGHNA, CDR2 YSLEER. CDR3 protein: CASSQDLGDPRYEQYF. CDR3 nucleotides: TGCGCCAGCAGCCAAGATCTCGGGGACCCCCGGTACGAGCAGTACTTC.

The V gene is TRBV10-3, the J gene TRBJ2-3, with TRBD2 matching over 14 bases. V was pared by 5 bases and J by 3 bases, with 7 bases of the junction left unmatched. Germline CDR1 reads ENHRY; CDR2 reads SYGVKD. The CDR3 loop spans 17 amino acids. The CDR3, as DNA: TGTGCCATCAGTCGCGGGACTAGCGGGAGTGGGACAGATACGCAGTATTTT. As protein: CAISRGTSGSGTDTQYF.

The chain carries TRBV6-2 or TRBV6-3 and TRBJ1-2, with D unclear. Germline CDR1 MNHEY, CDR2 SVGEGT. The CDR3 has 13 amino acids. Deletions cut 2 bases from V and 8 bases from J, with 12 bases between. CDR3 region: CASSYPVPPGYTF. For the CDR3, the DNA is TGTGCCAGCAGTTACCCCGTCCCCCCGGGCTACACCTTC.

The rearrangement joins TRBV11-2 to TRBJ2-2; no clear D gene. Trimming left V 5 bases short and J 0 bases short, with 7 bases between. This CDR3 comprises 14 residues. The germline V gene has CDR1 SGHAT and CDR2 FQNNGV. CDR3 region: CASSTYTNTGELFF. The CDR3 DNA follows: TGTGCCAGCAGCACGTATACGAACACCGGGGAGCTGTTTTTT.

This clone has more than one count but fewer than ten. The chain couples TRBV18 to TRBJ1-1; TRBD1 might be the D (6 bases). V was shortened by 5 bases and J by 2 bases, with 15 bases between the two germline ends. Germline CDR1 KGHSH, CDR2 LQKENI. The length of the CDR3 is 15 residues. The CDR3 nucleotides are TGTGCCAGCTCATCCTCACAGGGTGGAAACACTGAAGCTTTCTTT. Its protein is CASSSSQGGNTEAFF.

V usage is TRBV19 and J usage is TRBJ1-5; TRBD1 might be the D (5 bases). The CDR3 contains 15 residues. Trimming cost V 3 bases and J 4 bases, with 13 bases left between them. Germline values: CDR1 LNHDA, CDR2 SQIVND (reference sequence). Written as DNA, the CDR3 is TGTGCCAGTAGTATTTTAAGGGACGGGAATCAGCCCCAGCATTTT. Amino acid sequence: CASSILRDGNQPQHF.

This clone was picked up one time. V usage is TRBV4-3 and J usage is TRBJ2-1; D is ambiguous. The CDR3 is made up of 13 amino acids. The germline V gene encodes CDR1 LGHNA and CDR2 YSLEER. V was clipped by 1 base and J by 6 bases, with 7 bases between them. The CDR3 reads CASSQGRRNEQFF. The CDR3 DNA follows: TGCGCCAGCAGCCAAGGACGGCGCAATGAGCAGTTCTTC.

The table lists this clone with a few counts. The V and J genes are TRBV10-3 and TRBJ1-1; unclear D gene. V dropped 0 bases and J dropped 4 bases, with 9 bases sitting between them. Germline assignment: CDR1 ENHRY and CDR2 SYGVKD. The CDR3 has 14 residues. Here the CDR3 reads CAISESGRRTEAFF. The CDR3 nucleotides are TGTGCCATCAGTGAGTCGGGCAGACGCACTGAAGCTTTCTTT.

The genes are TRBV7-2 and TRBJ2-5, with 11 bases matching TRBD2. V dropped 4 bases and J dropped 9; count of bases not matched to a gene: 10. The V gene's germline CDR1 is SGHTA and CDR2 FQGNSA. This CDR3 is 15 amino acids long. The DNA of the CDR3 is TGTGCCAGCAGCTCCAGAGTAGCGGGAGGGGTGGCCCAGTACTTC. Translated, it gives CASSSRVAGGVAQYF.

The chain joins TRBV30 to TRBJ1-2; D is unresolved. From germline, CDR1 is GTSNPN and CDR2 SVGIG (reference sequence). Trimming took off 4 bases at V and 0 bases at J, with 3 bases between the two ends. The CDR3 sequence is 11 residues long. The CDR3 reads CAWITNYGYTF. The CDR3, as DNA: TGTGCCTGGATAACTAACTATGGCTACACCTTC.

J is TRBJ2-1 and V is TRBV19, with D possibly matching TRBD1 (6 bases). CDR1 and CDR2 from the germline V gene are LNHDA and SQIVND (reference sequence). The CDR3 has 12 residues. The V end lost 6 bases, the J end lost 7 bases, and 10 bases lay between the germline ends. The CDR3 sequence is CASSNQGNEQFF. For the CDR3, the DNA is TGTGCCAGTAGCAATCAGGGGAATGAGCAGTTCTTC.

The rearrangement joins TRBV11-3 to TRBJ2-3, with D uncertain. Trimming left V 3 bases short and J 3 bases short, with 10 bases between. Germline CDR1 reads SGHNT; CDR2 reads YENEEA. The CDR3 is 14 amino acids. In DNA, the CDR3 is TGTGCCAGCAGCTTGGGTCGTGGGACAGATACGCAGTATTTT. Translating gives CASSLGRGTDTQYF.

The genes are TRBV5-1 and TRBJ1-6; D possibly corresponds to TRBD1 (5 bases). From germline, CDR1 is SGHRS and CDR2 YFSETQ. V lost 0 bases and J 7 bases, leaving 14 bases between the germline ends. This CDR3 has 16 amino acids. The CDR3 DNA is TGCGCCAGCAGCTTGGGAGGCAGGGCGGTGAATTCACCCCTCCACTTT. Translating gives CASSLGGRAVNSPLHF.

This clone is a singleton in its sample. The chain combines TRBV7-9 with TRBJ2-1, with D unresolved. The CDR3 totals 14 residues. V lost 8 bases to trimming and J lost 2 bases, with 13 bases between them. The germline V gene encodes CDR1 SEHNR and CDR2 FQNEAQ (reference sequence). The CDR3 spells CASEERTTYNEQFF. CDR3 coding DNA: TGTGCCAGCGAAGAGCGCACCACCTACAATGAGCAGTTCTTC.

The V gene is TRBV30, the J gene TRBJ2-2, with 8 bases matching TRBD2. From germline, CDR1 is GTSNPN and CDR2 SVGIG (reference sequence). After removal of 3 bases from V and 6 bases from J, the junction contained 6 bases not matched to a gene. CDR3 length equals 14 residues. The CDR3 nucleotides read TGTGCCTGGAGAAGCGGGAGAAGCTCCGGGGAGCTGTTTTTT. This gives the protein CAWRSGRSSGELFF. The entire variable domain, with the rest obtained from reference TRBV30 and TRBJ2-2, is as follows: SQTIHQWPATLVQPVGSPLSLECTVEGTSNPNLYWYRQAAGRGLQLLFYSVGIGQISSEVPQNLSASRPQDRQFILSSKKLLLSDSGFYLCAWRSGRSSGELFFGEGSRLTVL.

This chain connects TRBV18 to TRBJ1-2; TRBD1 is a possible D gene (5 bases). This CDR3 contains 18 residues. Trimming took off 2 bases at V and 2 bases at J, with 21 bases between the two ends. CDR1 is KGHSH, CDR2 LQKENI, per germline. The CDR3 coding sequence is TGTGCCAGCTCACCATTGGCCCCAGGGCAGGCTCTGAACTATGGCTACACCTTC. Translating gives CASSPLAPGQALNYGYTF.

This clone was picked up one time. This sequence joins TRBV7-8 and TRBJ2-3; D is perhaps TRBD2 (6 bases). The germline V gene encodes CDR1 SGHVS and CDR2 FQNEAQ. This CDR3 has 16 amino acids. Trimming shortened V by 6 bases and J by 0 bases, and 16 bases separated the two germline ends. This chain's CDR3 is CASSLLTGVSTDTQYF. The CDR3 nucleotides read TGTGCCAGCAGTCTATTGACGGGGGTTAGCACAGATACGCAGTATTTT.

The sample holds one count of this clone. The chain employs TRBV19 and TRBJ1-2, with a tentative D call TRBD1 (5 bases). Trimming pared 5 bases from V and 5 bases from J, leaving 18 bases between. Germline CDR1 LNHDA, CDR2 SQIVND (reference sequence). The CDR3 is made up of 15 amino acids. This chain's CDR3 is CASSFPGAIPYGYTF. DNA of the CDR3: TGTGCCAGTAGTTTCCCCGGGGCGATTCCATATGGCTACACCTTC.